This TCR beta chain was found in a study of a mutant IDH1 vaccine in newly diagnosed glioma. V was clipped by 4 bases and J by 0 bases; unmatched bases: 3. The CDR3 has 16 residues. The germline V gene encodes CDR1 SGDLS and CDR2 YYNGEE. Sequencing was performed with immunoSEQ multiplex PCR; in TCRdb, only in-frame clones are kept and a portion is missing. The sample consists of roughly 38,000 clones, around 90% of them appearing once. Time point meaning: baseline, week 1 (first vaccination visit). The treatment denotes: pre-vaccination baseline after standard-of-care therapy. The chain couples TRBV9 to TRBJ1-3, with TRBD1 identical over 11 bases. This clonotype was obtained from a man younger than 30 with glioma. Sequencing was performed on PBMCs, taken from a glioma patient treated with radiotherapy, temozolomide or both. CDR3 residues: CASSWGQGDSGNTIYF. Written as DNA, the CDR3 is TGTGCCAGCAGCTGGGGACAGGGGGACTCTGGAAACACCATATATTTT. The whole variable domain, remainder taken from reference TRBV9 and TRBJ1-3, is DSGVTQTPKHLITATGQRVTLRCSPRSGDLSVYWYQQSLDQGLQFLIQYYNGEERAKGNILERFSAQQFPDLHSELNLSSLELGDSALYFCASSWGQGDSGNTIYFGEGSWLTVV.